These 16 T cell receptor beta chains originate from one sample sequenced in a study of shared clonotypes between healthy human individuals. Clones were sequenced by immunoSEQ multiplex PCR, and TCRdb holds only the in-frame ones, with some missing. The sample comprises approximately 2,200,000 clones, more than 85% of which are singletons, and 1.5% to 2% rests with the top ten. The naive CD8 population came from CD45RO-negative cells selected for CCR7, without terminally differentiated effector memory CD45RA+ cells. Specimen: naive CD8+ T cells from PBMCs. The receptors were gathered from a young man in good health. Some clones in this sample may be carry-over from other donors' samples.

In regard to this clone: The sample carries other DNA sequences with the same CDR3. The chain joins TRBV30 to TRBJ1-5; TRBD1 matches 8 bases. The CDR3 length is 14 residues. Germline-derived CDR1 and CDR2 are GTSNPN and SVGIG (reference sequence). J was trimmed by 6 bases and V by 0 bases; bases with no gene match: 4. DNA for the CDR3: TGTGCCTGGAGTGTACGACAGGGGAGTCAGCCCCAGCATTTT. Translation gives CAWSVRQGSQPQHF.

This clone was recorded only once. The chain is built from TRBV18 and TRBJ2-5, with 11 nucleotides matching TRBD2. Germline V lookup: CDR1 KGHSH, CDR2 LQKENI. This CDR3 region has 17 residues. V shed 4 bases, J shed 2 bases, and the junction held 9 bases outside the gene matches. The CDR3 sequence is CASSQSSGLAEQETQYF. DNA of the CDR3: TGTGCCAGCTCACAATCGTCGGGACTAGCGGAACAAGAGACCCAGTACTTC. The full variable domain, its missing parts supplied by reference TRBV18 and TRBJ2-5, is NAGVMQNPRHLVRRRGQEARLRCSPMKGHSHVYWYRQLPEEGLKFMVYLQKENIIDESGMPKERFSAEFPKEGPSILRIQQVVRGDSAAYFCASSQSSGLAEQETQYFGPGTRLLVL.

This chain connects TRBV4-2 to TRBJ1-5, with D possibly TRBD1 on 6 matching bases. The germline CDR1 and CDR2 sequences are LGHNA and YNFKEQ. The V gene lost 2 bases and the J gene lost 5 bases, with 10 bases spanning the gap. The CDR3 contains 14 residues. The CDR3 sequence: CASSQTAGDQPQHF. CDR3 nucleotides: TGTGCCAGCAGCCAAACCGCAGGGGATCAGCCCCAGCATTTT.

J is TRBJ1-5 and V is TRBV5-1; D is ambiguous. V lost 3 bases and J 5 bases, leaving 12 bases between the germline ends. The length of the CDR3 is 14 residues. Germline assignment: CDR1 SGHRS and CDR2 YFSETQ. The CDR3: CASSSDGSHQPQHF. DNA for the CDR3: TGCGCCAGCAGCTCTGACGGGTCTCATCAGCCCCAGCATTTT.

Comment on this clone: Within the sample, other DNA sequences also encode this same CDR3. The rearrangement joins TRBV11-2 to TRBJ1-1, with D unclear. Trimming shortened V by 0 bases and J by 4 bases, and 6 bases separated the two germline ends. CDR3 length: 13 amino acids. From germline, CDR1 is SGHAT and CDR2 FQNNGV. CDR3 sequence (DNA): TGTGCCAGCAGCTTAGATCTAGGCACTGAAGCTTTCTTT. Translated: CASSLDLGTEAFF.

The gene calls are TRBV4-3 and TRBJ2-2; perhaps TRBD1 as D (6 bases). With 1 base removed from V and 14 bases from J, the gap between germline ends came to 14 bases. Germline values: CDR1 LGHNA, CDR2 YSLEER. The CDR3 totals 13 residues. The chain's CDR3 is CASSQVVQGPLFF. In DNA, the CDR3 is TGCGCCAGCAGCCAAGTGGTCCAGGGGCCACTGTTTTTT.

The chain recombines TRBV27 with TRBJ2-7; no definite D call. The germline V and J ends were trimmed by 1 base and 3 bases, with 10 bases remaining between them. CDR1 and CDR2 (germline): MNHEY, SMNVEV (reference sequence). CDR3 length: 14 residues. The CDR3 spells CASSLYGSYYEQYF. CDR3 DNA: TGTGCCAGCAGTTTATACGGGTCCTACTACGAGCAGTACTTC.

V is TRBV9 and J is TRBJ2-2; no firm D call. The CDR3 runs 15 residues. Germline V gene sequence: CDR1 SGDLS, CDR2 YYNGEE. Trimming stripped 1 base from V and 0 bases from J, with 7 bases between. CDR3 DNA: TGTGCCAGCAGCGTACAAGGCGCGAACACCGGGGAGCTGTTTTTT. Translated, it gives CASSVQGANTGELFF.

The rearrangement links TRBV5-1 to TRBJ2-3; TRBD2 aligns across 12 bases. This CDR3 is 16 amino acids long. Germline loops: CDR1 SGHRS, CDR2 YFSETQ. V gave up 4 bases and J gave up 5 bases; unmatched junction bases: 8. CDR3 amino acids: CASSTGLAGFIDTQYF. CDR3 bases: TGCGCCAGCAGCACCGGACTAGCGGGATTTATAGATACGCAGTATTTT. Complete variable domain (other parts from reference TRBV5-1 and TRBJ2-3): KAGVTQTPRYLIKTRGQQVTLSCSPISGHRSVSWYQQTPGQGLQFLFEYFSETQRNKGNFPGRFSGRQFSNSRSEMNVSTLELGDSALYLCASSTGLAGFIDTQYFGPGTRLTVL.

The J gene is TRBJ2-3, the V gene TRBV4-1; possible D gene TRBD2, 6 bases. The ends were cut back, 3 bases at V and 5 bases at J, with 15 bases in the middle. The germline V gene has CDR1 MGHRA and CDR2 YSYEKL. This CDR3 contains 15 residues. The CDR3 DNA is TGCGCCAGCAGCCACCGACCGGGAGTGGGAGATACGCAGTATTTT. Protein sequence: CASSHRPGVGDTQYF.

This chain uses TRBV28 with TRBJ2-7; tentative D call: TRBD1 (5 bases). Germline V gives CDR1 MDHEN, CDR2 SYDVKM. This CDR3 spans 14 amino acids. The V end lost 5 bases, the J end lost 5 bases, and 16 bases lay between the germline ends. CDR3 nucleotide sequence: TGTGCCAGCAGTCTTCGTAGGCCGACAGACGAGCAGTACTTC. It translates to CASSLRRPTDEQYF. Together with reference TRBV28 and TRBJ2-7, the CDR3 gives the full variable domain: DVKVTQSSRYLVKRTGEKVFLECVQDMDHENMFWYRQDPGLGLRLIYFSYDVKMKEKGDIPEGYSVSREKKERFSLILESASTNQTSMYLCASSLRRPTDEQYFGPGTRLTVT.

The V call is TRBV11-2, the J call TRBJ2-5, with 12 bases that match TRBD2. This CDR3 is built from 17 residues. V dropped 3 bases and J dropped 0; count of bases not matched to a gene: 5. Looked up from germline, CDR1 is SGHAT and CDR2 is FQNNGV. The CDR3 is CASSFGLAGRYQETQYF. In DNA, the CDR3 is TGTGCCAGCAGCTTCGGACTAGCGGGGCGGTACCAAGAGACCCAGTACTTC. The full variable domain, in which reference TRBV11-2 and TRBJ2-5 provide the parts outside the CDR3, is EAGVAQSPRYKIIEKRQSVAFWCNPISGHATLYWYQQILGQGPKLLIQFQNNGVVDDSQLPKDRFSAERLKGVDSTLKIQPAKLEDSAVYLCASSFGLAGRYQETQYFGPGTRLLVL.

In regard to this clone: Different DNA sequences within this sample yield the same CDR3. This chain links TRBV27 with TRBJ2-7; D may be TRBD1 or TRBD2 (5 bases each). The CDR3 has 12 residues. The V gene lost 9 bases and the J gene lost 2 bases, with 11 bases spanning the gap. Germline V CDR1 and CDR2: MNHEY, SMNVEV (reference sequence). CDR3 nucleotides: TGTGCCAGTTCGTCGGGACCCTACGAGCAGTACTTC. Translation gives CASSSGPYEQYF.

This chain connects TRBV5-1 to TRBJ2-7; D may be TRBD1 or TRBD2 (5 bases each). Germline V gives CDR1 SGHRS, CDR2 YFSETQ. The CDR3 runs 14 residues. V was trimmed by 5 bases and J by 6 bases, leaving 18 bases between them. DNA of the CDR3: TGCGCCAGCAGATGGGACGGACGTCTGAGCGAGCAGTACTTC. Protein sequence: CASRWDGRLSEQYF. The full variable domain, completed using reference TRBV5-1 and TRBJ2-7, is KAGVTQTPRYLIKTRGQQVTLSCSPISGHRSVSWYQQTPGQGLQFLFEYFSETQRNKGNFPGRFSGRQFSNSRSEMNVSTLELGDSALYLCASRWDGRLSEQYFGPGTRLTVT.

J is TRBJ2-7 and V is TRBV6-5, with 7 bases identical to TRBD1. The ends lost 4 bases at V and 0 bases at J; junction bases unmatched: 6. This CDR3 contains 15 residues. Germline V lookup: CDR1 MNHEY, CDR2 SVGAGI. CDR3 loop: CASSSPGQHSYEQYF. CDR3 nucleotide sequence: TGTGCCAGCAGTTCCCCGGGACAGCACTCCTACGAGCAGTACTTC.

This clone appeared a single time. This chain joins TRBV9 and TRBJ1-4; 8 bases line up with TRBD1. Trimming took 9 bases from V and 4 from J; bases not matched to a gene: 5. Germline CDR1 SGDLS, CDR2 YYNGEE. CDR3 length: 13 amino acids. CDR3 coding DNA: TGTGCCAACAGGGACAGGTGTAATGAAAAACTGTTTTTT. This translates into CANRDRCNEKLFF.